Sample share makes the clone carrying this TCR beta chain medium-sized. The antigen is undetermined. Trimming stripped 5 bases from V and 3 bases from J, with 11 bases between. The CDR3 is 13 amino acids. The data are from a study of metastatic and nonmetastatic thyroid tumors. TCRdb re-analyzed the PCR reads using MiXCR. The sample carries 25,000 to 30,000 clones, 3.5% to 5% recorded once. Patients had received no treatment of any kind before thyroid surgery. Study outcomes and limitations: Reports indicated that malignant thyroid tumors showed significantly higher TCR beta diversity than benign nodules did, in blood and tumor.

Sequencing was carried out using blood. This sequence joins TRBV12-3 or TRBV12-4 and TRBJ2-7; maybe TRBD2 (6 bases). The TCR originated in a female donor with papillary thyroid cancer or a benign thyroid nodule (not recorded which). Some clones in this sample may be carry-over from other donors' samples. CDR3 nucleotide sequence: TGTGCCAGCAGTCTGGGACTCAACTACGAGCAGTACTTC. Translation gives CASSLGLNYEQYF.